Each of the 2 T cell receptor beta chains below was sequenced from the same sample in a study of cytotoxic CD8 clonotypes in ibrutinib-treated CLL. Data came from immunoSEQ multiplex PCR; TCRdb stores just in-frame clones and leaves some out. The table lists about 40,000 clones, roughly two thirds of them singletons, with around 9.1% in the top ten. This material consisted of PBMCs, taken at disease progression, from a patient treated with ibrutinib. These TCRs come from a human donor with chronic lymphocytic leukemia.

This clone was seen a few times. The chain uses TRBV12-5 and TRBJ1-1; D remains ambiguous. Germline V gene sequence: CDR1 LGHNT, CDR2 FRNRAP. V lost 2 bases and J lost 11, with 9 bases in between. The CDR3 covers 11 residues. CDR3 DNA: TGTGCTAGTGGTTTGAACGGCTCGGCTTTCTTT. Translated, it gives CASGLNGSAFF. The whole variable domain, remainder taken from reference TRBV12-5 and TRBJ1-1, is DARVTQTPRHKVTEMGQEVTMRCQPILGHNTVFWYRQTMMQGLELLAYFRNRAPLDDSGMPKDRFSAEMPDATLATLKIQPSEPRDSAVYFCASGLNGSAFFGQGTRLTVV.

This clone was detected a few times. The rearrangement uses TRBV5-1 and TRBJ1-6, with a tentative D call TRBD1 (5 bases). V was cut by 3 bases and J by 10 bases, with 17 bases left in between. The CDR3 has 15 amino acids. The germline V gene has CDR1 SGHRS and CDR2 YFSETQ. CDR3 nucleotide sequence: TGCGCCAGCAGCTCCGGGGCGGGGACCAAATCACCCCTCCACTTT. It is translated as CASSSGAGTKSPLHF.